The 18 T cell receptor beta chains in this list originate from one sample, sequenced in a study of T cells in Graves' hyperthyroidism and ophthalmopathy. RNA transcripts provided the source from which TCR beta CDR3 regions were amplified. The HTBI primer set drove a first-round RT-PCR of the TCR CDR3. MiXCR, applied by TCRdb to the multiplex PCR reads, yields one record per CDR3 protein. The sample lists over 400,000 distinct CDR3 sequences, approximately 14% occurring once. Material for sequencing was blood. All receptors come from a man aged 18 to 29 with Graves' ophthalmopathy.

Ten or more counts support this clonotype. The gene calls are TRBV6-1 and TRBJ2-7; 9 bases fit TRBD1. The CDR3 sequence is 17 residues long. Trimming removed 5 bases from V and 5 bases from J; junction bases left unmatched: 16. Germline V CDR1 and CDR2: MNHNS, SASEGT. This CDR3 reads CASSPFRGTGIGHEQYF. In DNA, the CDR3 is TGTGCCAGCAGTCCATTTAGGGGGACAGGGATCGGCCACGAGCAGTACTTC.

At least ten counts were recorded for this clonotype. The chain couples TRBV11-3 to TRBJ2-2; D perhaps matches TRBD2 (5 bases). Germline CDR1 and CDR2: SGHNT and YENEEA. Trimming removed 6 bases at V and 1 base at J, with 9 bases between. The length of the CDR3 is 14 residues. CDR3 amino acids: CASRLAGNTGELFF. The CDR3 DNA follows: TGTGCCAGCAGACTCGCGGGGAACACCGGGGAGCTGTTTTTT.

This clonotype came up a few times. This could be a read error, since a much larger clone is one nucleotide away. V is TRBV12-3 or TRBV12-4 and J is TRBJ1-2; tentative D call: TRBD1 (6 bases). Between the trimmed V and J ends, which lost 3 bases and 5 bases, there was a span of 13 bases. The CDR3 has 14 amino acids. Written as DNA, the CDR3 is TGTGCCAGCAGTTTGGACAGTTTACGGTATGGCTACACCTTC. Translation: CASSLDSLRYGYTF.

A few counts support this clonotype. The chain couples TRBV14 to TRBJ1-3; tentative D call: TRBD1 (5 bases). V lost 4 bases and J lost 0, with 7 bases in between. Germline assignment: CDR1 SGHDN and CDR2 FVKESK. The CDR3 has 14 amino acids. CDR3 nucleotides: TGTGCCAGCAGCCGAGGGGTCTCTGGAAACACCATATATTTT. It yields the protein CASSRGVSGNTIYF.

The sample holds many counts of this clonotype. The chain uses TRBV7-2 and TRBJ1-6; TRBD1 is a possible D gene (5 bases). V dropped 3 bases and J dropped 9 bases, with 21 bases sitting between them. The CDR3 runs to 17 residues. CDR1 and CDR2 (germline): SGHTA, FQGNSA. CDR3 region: CASSLGRDSGLGSPLHF. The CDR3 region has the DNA TGTGCCAGCAGCTTGGGCCGGGACTCCGGGTTGGGTTCACCCCTCCACTTT.

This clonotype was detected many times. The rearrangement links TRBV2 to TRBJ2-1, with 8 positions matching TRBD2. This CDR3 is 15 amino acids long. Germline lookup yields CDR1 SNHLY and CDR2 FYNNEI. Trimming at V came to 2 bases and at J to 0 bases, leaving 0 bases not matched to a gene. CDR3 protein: CASSESGGSYNEQFF. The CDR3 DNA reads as TGTGCCAGCAGTGAAAGCGGGGGCTCCTACAATGAGCAGTTCTTC. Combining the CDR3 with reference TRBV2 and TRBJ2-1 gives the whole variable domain EPEVTQTPSHQVTQMGQEVILRCVPISNHLYFYWYRQILGQKVEFLVSFYNNEISEKSEIFDDQFSVERPDGSNFTLKIRSTKLEDSAMYFCASSESGGSYNEQFFGPGTRLTVL.

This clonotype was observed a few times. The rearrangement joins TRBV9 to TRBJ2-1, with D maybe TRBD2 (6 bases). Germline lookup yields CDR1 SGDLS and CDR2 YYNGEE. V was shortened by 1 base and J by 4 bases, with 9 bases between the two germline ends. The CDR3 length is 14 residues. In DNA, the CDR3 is TGTGCCAGCAGCGTAACTAGCCTTTACAATGAGCAGTTCTTC. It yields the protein CASSVTSLYNEQFF. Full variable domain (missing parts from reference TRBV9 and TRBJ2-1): DSGVTQTPKHLITATGQRVTLRCSPRSGDLSVYWYQQSLDQGLQFLIQYYNGEERAKGNILERFSAQQFPDLHSELNLSSLELGDSALYFCASSVTSLYNEQFFGPGTRLTVL.

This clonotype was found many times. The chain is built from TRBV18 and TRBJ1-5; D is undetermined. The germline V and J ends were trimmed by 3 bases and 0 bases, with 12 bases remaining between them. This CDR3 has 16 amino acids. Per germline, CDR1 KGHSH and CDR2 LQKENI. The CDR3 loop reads CASSPETEHSNQPQHF. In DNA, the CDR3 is TGTGCCAGCTCACCCGAGACCGAACATAGCAATCAGCCCCAGCATTTT.

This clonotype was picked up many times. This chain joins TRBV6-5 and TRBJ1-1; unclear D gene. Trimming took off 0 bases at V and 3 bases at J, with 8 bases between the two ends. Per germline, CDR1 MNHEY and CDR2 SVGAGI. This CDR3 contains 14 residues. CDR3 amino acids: CASSYSNGDTEAFF. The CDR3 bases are TGTGCCAGCAGTTACTCGAATGGCGACACTGAAGCTTTCTTT.

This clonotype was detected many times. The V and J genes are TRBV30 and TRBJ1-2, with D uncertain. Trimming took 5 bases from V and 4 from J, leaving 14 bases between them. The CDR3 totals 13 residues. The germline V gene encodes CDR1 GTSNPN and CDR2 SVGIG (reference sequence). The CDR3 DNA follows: TGTGCCTGGGGAAGACATACCATCTATGGCTACACCTTC. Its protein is CAWGRHTIYGYTF.

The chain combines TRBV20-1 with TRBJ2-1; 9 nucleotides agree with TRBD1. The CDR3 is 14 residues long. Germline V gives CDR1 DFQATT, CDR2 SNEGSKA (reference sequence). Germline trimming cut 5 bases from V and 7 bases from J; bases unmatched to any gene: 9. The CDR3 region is CSAWDRDLSNEQFF. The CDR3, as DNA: TGCAGTGCTTGGGACAGGGACCTTTCAAATGAGCAGTTCTTC.

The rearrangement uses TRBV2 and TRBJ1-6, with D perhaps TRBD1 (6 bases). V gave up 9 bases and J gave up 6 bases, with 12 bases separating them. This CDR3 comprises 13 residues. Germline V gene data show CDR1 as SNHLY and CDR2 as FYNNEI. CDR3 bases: TGTGCCAGTAACAGGGAATTTAATTCACCCCTCCACTTT. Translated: CASNREFNSPLHF. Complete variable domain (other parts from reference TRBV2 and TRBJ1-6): EPEVTQTPSHQVTQMGQEVILRCVPISNHLYFYWYRQILGQKVEFLVSFYNNEISEKSEIFDDQFSVERPDGSNFTLKIRSTKLEDSAMYFCASNREFNSPLHFGNGTRLTVT.

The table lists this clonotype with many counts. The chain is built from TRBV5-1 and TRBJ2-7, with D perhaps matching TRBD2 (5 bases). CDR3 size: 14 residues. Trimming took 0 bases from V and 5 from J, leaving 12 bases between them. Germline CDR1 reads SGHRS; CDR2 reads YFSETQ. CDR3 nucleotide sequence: TGCGCCAGCAGCTTGGTTCTAGCTGCCAACGAGCAGTACTTC. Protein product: CASSLVLAANEQYF.

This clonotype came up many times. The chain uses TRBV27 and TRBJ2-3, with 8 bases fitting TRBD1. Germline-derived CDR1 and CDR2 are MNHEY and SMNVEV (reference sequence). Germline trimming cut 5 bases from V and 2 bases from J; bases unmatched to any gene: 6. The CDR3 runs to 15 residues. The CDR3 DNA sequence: TGTGCCAGCAGTCTGGGACAGGAACACACAGATACGCAGTATTTT. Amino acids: CASSLGQEHTDTQYF.

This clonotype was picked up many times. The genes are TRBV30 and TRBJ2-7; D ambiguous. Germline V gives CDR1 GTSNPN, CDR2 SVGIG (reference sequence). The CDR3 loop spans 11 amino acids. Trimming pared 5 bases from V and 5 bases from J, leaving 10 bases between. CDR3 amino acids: CAWSRDHEQYF. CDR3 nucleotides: TGTGCCTGGTCTCGCGACCACGAGCAGTACTTC.

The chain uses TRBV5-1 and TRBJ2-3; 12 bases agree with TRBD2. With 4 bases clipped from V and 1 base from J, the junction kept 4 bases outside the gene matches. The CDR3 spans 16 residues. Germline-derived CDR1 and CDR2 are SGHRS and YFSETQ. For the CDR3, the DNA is TGCGCCAGCAGCCAGGGGACTAGCGGGCGCACAGATACGCAGTATTTT. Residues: CASSQGTSGRTDTQYF.

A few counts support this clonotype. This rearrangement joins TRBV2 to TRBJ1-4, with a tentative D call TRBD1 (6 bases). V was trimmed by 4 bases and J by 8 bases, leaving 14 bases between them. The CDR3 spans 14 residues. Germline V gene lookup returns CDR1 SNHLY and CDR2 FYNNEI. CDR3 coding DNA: TGTGCCAGCAGTGTTTACAGGGAAGAGGAAAAACTGTTTTTT. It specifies CASSVYREEEKLFF.

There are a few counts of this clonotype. CDR3 in DNA: TGTGCCAGTAGATCCCTCACTAGTGAGGTAGCTTTCTTT. This codes for CASRSLTSEVAFF. V and J are TRBV19 and TRBJ1-1; D gene ambiguous. CDR1 is LNHDA, CDR2 SQIVND, per germline (reference sequence). The CDR3 length is 13 residues. Trimming left V 6 bases short and J 10 bases short, with 18 bases between.